The rows below give T cell receptor beta chains drawn from one sample of a study of T cell changes during pregnancy in multiple sclerosis. Assay: immunoSEQ multiplex PCR; the TCRdb copy retains only in-frame clones and omits some. The table has 88,000 or so clones, under 95% seen once. This material consisted of peripheral blood, taken before pregnancy. Receptors were obtained from a female donor with multiple sclerosis, enrolled in a pregnancy study. Each CDR3 is given with its conserved first and last residue. D genes are given only for firm matches. Clone size is given for some rows only: seen once, a few or many times, or a class if the clone is expanded.

v_gene,j_gene,abundance,d_gene,CDR3nt,CDR3aa
TRBV4-1,TRBJ2-3,NA,NA,TGCGCCAGCAGCCAAGAAATTACGGGGGGCACAGATACGCAGTATTTT,CASSQEITGGTDTQYF
TRBV5-1,TRBJ1-4,NA,TRBD1,TGCGCCAGCAACACCGGGACAGGGGAGGAAAAACTGTTTTTT,CASNTGTGEEKLFF
TRBV15,TRBJ2-1,NA,TRBD2,TGTGCCACCAGCCCGGGGACTAGCGGGGGTGGGTATGAGCAGTTCTTC,CATSPGTSGGGYEQFF
TRBV14,TRBJ2-2,NA,NA,TGTGCCAGCAGCCACCTTGACAGGAACACCGGGGAGCTGTTTTTT,CASSHLDRNTGELFF
TRBV15,TRBJ2-7,NA,TRBD1,TGTGCCACCAGCCGCCGGGACAGGCTTTACGAGCAGTACTTC,CATSRRDRLYEQYF
TRBV7-9,TRBJ2-5,NA,NA,TGTGCCAGCGTCCTACAAGAGACCCAGTACTTC,CASVLQETQYF
TRBV2,TRBJ1-2,NA,TRBD1,TGTGCCAGCGGAGGACAGGGCGGCTATGGCTACACCTTC,CASGGQGGYGYTF
TRBV11-1,TRBJ1-2,NA,TRBD1,TGTGCCAGCAGCTTATCACATTTTCGGGACAGGGTTGGCTACACCTTC,CASSLSHFRDRVGYTF
TRBV19,TRBJ2-7,once,NA,TGTGCCAGTAGTATAAGGCAGGACTACGAGCAGTACTTC,CASSIRQDYEQYF
TRBV11-2,TRBJ2-2,NA,NA,TGTGCCAGCAGCTTAGGCCCAGGGCAACTCACCGGGGAGCTGTTTTTT,CASSLGPGQLTGELFF
TRBV6-5,TRBJ2-5,NA,NA,TGTGCCAGCAGTTACCAGCGGTACCAAGAGACCCAGTACTTC,CASSYQRYQETQYF
TRBV5-4,TRBJ2-7,NA,TRBD2,TGTGCCAGCATGGATGGACTAGCGGGGATCGAGCAGTACTTC,CASMDGLAGIEQYF
TRBV5-6,TRBJ2-7,NA,TRBD1,TGTGCCAGCAGCTCCTGGGTGACAGGGGAATACGAGCAGTACTTC,CASSSWVTGEYEQYF
TRBV9,TRBJ2-1,NA,TRBD2,TGTGCCAGCAGCGTAGTTGGGACTAGCACATACAATGAGCAGTTCTTC,CASSVVGTSTYNEQFF
TRBV4-1,TRBJ1-1,NA,NA,TGCGCCAGCAGCCAACTTTCCCAAACCCTGACAGCGAGAGCTTTCTTT,CASSQLSQTLTARAFF